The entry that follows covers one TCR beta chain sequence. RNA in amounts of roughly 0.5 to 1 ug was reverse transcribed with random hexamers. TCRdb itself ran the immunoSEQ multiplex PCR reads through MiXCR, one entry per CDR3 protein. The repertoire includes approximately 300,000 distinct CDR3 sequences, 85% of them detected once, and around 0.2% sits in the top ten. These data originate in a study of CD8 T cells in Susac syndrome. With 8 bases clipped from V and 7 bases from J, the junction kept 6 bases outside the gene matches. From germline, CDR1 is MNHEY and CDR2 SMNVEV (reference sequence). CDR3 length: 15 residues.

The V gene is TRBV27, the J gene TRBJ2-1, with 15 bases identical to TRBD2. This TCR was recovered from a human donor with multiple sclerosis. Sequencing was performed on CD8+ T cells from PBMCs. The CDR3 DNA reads TGTGCCAGCGCCATCGGGACTAGCGGGAGGAATGAGCAGTTCTTC. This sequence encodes CASAIGTSGRNEQFF.